This T cell receptor (beta chain) was recovered during a study of T-cell memory formation after mild COVID-19. TCRdb reprocessed the 5' RACE reads via MiXCR and lists one record per CDR3 protein. Among more than 300,000 distinct CDR3 sequences, 20% to 25% were seen once, and the ten largest hold roughly 21%. Findings and caveats of the study: The second-wave clones peaking on day 37 were not confirmed as SARS-CoV-2-specific. Contracting CD4+ clones lay largely in CM and EM, with CD8+ ones residing in EMRA.

The CDR3 totals 10 residues. Trimming removed 6 bases from V and 6 bases from J, with 5 bases in between. This clonotype was detected only a few times. Its specificity is not known. The TCR sequence derives from a young man who had mild COVID-19 (a few samples of this study predate the infection). Cell type and time point are not known. Sequenced sample: PBMCs or a T cell subset sorted from them (not recorded which). The chain is built from TRBV12-3 or TRBV12-4 and TRBJ1-1; unclear D gene. For the CDR3, the DNA is TGTGCCAGCAGGGGAGCTGAAGCTTTCTTT. Translation: CASRGAEAFF.